The 2 T cell receptor beta chains reported below all come from one sample, sequenced in a study of cytomegalovirus exposure and HLA in healthy donors. Method: immunoSEQ multiplex PCR; TCRdb's copy keeps in-frame clones and lacks some. The sample consists of approximately 110,000 clones, 94% of them appearing once. Sequencing was done on a sample of PBMCs. The source of these receptors is a woman aged 18-35 years in good health and CMV-seronegative.

The V call is TRBV27, the J call TRBJ1-1; no clear D. CDR1 and CDR2 from the germline V gene are MNHEY and SMNVEV (reference sequence). This CDR3 contains 18 residues. Trimming stripped 2 bases from V and 0 bases from J, with 19 bases between. The CDR3 DNA reads TGTGCCAGCAGTTTAGGCGGGATCGTTGACACATTGAACACTGAAGCTTTCTTT. It is translated as CASSLGGIVDTLNTEAFF.

V and J are TRBV6-1 and TRBJ1-2; 8 nucleotides line up with TRBD1. From germline, CDR1 is MNHNS and CDR2 SASEGT. The CDR3 is made up of 16 amino acids. The ends lost 2 bases at V and 5 bases at J; junction bases unmatched: 10. The CDR3 sequence is CASSESPRGHFYGYTF. The CDR3 nucleotides are TGTGCCAGCAGTGAAAGCCCCAGGGGGCATTTTTATGGCTACACCTTC.